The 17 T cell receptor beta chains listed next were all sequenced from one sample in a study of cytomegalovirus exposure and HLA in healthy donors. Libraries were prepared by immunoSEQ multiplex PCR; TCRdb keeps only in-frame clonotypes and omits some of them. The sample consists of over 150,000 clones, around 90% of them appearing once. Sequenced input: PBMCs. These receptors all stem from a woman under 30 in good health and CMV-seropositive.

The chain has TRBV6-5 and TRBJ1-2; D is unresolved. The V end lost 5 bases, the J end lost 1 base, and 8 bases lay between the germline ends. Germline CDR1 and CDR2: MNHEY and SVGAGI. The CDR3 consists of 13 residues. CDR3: CASSQQSNYGYTF. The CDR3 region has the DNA TGTGCCAGCAGTCAACAGAGTAACTATGGCTACACCTTC.

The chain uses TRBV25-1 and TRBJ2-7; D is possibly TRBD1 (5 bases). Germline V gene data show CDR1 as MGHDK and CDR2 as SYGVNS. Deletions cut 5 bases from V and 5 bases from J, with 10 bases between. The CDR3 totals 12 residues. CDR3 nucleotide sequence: TGTGCCAGCAGTTACAGGTACCACGAGCAGTACTTC. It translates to CASSYRYHEQYF.

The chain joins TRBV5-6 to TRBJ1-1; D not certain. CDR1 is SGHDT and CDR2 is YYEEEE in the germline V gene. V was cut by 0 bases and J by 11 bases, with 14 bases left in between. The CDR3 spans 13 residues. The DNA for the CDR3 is TGTGCCAGCAGCTTGGTGGAGGGTTTAAGGGCTTTCTTT. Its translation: CASSLVEGLRAFF.

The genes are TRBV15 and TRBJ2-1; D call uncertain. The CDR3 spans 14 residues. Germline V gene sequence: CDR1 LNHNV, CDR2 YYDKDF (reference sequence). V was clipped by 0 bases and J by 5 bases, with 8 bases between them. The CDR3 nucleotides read TGTGCCACCAGCAGAGATCGAGCCGACAATGAGCAGTTCTTC. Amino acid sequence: CATSRDRADNEQFF.

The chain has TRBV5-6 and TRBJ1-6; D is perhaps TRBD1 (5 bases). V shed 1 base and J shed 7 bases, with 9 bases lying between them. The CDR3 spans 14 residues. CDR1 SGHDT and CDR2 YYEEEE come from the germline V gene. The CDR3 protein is CASSLTGWNSPLHF. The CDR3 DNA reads TGTGCCAGCAGCTTGACAGGATGGAATTCACCCCTCCACTTT.

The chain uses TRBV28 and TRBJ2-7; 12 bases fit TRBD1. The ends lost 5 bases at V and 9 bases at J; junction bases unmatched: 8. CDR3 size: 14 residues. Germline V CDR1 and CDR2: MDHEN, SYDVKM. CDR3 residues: CASSLRDRGHGQYF. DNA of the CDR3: TGTGCCAGCAGTCTCCGGGACAGGGGGCATGGGCAGTACTTC.

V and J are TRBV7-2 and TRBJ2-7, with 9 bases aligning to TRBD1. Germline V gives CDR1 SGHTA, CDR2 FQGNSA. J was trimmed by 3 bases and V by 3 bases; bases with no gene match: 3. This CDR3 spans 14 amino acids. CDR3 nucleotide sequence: TGTGCCAGCAGCTTTGGACAGGGGAGCTACGAGCAGTACTTC. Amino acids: CASSFGQGSYEQYF. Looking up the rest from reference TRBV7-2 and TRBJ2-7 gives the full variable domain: GAGVSQSPSNKVTEKGKDVELRCDPISGHTALYWYRQSLGQGLEFLIYFQGNSAPDKSGLPSDRFSAERTGGSVSTLTIQRTQQEDSAVYLCASSFGQGSYEQYFGPGTRLTVT.

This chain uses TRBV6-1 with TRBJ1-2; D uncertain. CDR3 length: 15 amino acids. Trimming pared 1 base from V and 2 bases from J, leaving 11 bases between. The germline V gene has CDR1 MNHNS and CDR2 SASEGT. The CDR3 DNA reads TGTGCCAGCAGTGAAGATGGGCAGGTCAACTATGGCTACACCTTC. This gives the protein CASSEDGQVNYGYTF.

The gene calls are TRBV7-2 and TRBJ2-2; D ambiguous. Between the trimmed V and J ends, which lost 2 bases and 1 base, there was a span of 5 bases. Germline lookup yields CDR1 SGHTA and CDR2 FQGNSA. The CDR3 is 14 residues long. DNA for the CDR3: TGTGCCAGCAGCTTACAGCGGAACACCGGGGAGCTGTTTTTT. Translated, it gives CASSLQRNTGELFF.

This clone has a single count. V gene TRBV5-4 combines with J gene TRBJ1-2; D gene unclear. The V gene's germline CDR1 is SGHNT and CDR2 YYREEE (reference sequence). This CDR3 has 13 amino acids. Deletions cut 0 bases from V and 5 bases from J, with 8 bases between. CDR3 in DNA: TGTGCCAGCAGCTTGGGTGGCGGTTATGGCTACACCTTC. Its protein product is CASSLGGGYGYTF.

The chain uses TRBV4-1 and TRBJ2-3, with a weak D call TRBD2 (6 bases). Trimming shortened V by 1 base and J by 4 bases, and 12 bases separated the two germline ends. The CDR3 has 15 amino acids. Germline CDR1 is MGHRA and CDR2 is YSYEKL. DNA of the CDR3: TGCGCCAGCAGCCAAGGACTAGTCTTGTCAGATACGCAGTATTTT. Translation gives CASSQGLVLSDTQYF.

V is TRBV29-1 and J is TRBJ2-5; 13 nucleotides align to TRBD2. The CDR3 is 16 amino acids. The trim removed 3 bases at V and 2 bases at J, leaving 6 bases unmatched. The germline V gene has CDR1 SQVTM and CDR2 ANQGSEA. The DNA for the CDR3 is TGCAGCGTTGATGGACTAGCGGGAGTGGGACAAGAGACCCAGTACTTC. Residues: CSVDGLAGVGQETQYF. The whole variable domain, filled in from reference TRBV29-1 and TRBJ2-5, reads SAVISQKPSRDICQRGTSLTIQCQVDSQVTMMFWYRQQPGQSLTLIATANQGSEATYESGFVIDKFPISRPNLTFSTLTVSNMSPEDSSIYLCSVDGLAGVGQETQYFGPGTRLLVL.

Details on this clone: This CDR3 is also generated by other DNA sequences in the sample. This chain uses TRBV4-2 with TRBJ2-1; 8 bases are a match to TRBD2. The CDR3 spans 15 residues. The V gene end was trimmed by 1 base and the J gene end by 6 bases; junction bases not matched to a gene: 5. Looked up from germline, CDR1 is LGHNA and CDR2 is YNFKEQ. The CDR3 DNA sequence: TGTGCCAGCAGCCAAGGATCGGGGGGGTTCAATGAGCAGTTCTTC. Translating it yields CASSQGSGGFNEQFF.

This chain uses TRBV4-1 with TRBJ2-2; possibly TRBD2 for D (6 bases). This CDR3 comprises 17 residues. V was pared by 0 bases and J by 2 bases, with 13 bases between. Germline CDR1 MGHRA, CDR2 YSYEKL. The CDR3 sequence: CASSQDGLGLNTGELFF. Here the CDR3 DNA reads TGCGCCAGCAGCCAAGATGGTCTGGGACTCAACACCGGGGAGCTGTTTTTT.

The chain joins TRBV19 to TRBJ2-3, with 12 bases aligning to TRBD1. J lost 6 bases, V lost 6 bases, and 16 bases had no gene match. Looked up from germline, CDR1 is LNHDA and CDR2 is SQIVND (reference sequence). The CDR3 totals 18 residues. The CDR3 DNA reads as TGTGCCAGTAGCCGGTCTGCCCCCGGGACAGGGGGCGTGGATACGCAGTATTTT. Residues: CASSRSAPGTGGVDTQYF.

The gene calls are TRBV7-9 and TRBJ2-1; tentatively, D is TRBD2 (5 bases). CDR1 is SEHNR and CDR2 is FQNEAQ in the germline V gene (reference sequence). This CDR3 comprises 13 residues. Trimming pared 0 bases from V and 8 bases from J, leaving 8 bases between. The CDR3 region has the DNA TGTGCCAGCAGCTTAGCCGGAGGACATGAGCAGTTCTTC. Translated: CASSLAGGHEQFF.

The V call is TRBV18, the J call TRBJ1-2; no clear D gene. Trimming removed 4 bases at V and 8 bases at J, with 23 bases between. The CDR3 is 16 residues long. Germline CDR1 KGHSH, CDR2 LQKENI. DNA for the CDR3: TGTGCCAGCTCACAACTTGTCGCCCAGGTGGTTAGGGGCTACACCTTC. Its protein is CASSQLVAQVVRGYTF.